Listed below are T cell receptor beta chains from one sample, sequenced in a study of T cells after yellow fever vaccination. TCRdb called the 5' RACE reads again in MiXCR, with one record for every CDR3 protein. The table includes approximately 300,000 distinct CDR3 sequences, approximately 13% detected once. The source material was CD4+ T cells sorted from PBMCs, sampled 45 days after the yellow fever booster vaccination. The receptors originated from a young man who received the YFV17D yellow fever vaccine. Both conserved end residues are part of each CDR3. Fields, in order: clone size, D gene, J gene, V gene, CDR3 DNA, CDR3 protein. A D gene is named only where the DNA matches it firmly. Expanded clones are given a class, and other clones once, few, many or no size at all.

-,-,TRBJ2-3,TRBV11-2,TGTGCCAGCAGCTTTGCTAGCGTCAGCACAGATACGCAGTATTTT,CASSFASVSTDTQYF
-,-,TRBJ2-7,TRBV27,TGTGCCAGCAGCCTTCGAGGAGGGAACGAGCAGTACTTC,CASSLRGGNEQYF
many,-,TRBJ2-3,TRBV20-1,TGCAGTGCTAAGAACAGCGTCCGGGGAGAGCAGTATTTT,CSAKNSVRGEQYF
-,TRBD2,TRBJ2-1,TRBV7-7,TGTGCTAGCAGCCAGGGGCGGACTAGCGGGAGCGGTGAGCAGTTCTTC,CASSQGRTSGSGEQFF
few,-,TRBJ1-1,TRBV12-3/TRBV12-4,TGTGCCAGCAGTTCGGACAATCTCTCTGAAGCTTTCTTT,CASSSDNLSEAFF
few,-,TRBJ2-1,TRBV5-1,TGCGCCAGCAGCTCCGCCACCGGCAGCTCCTACAATGAGCAGTTCTTC,CASSSATGSSYNEQFF
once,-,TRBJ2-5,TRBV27,TGTGCCAGCAGTTTCCAACAGCGAGAAGAGACCCAGTACTTC,CASSFQQREETQYF
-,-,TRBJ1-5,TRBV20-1,TGCAGTGCTAGAGATCCGGAGGGCAATCAGCCCCAGCATTTT,CSARDPEGNQPQHF
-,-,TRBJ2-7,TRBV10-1,TGCGCCAGCAGTGGTTTTGAGGGAGGTTTCGAGCAGTACTTC,CASSGFEGGFEQYF
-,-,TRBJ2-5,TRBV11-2,TGTGCCAGCAGCCCTCTAATTTCCGGGATAACCCAAAATGGGACCCAGTACTTC,CASSPLISGITQNGTQYF
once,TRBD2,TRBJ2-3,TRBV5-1,TGCGCCAGCAATCACGTAGCGGGAGGGCCAACGGATACGCAGTATTTT,CASNHVAGGPTDTQYF
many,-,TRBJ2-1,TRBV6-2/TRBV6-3,TGTGCCAGCAGTTACCAAGCGTCCAATGAGCAGTTCTTC,CASSYQASNEQFF
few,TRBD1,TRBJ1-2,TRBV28,TGTGCCAGCAGCACAACCGGGACAGGAGGCGGGGGCTACACCTTC,CASSTTGTGGGGYTF
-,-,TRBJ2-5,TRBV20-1,TGCAGTTTCCGGGGGGCCGGTCAGGGGTCGAACCAAGAGACCCAGTACTTC,CSFRGAGQGSNQETQYF
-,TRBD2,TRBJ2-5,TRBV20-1,TGCAGTGCTGAGCGGCTAGCGGGAGCCGGGGAGACCCAGTACTTC,CSAERLAGAGETQYF
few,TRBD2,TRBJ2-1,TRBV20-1,TGCAGTGCTTGGATGACTAGCGGGAGCGATGAGCAGTTCTTC,CSAWMTSGSDEQFF
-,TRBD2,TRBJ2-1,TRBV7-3,TGTGCCAGCAGCTTAGGGGACTACGGCAACAATGAGCAGTTCTTC,CASSLGDYGNNEQFF
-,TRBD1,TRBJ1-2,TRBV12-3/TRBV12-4,TGTGCCAGCAGAAACAGGGGCTCCTATGGCTACACCTTC,CASRNRGSYGYTF
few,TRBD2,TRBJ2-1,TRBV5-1,TGCGCCAGCAGCTCTCCTAGCGGGAAAAATGAGCAGTTCTTC,CASSSPSGKNEQFF
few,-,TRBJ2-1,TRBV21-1,TGTGCCAGCAGTCGTGAGAGGTTCTCCTACAATGAGCAGTTCTTC,CASSRERFSYNEQFF
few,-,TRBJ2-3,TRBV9,TGTGCCAGCAGCGTAGCCTCTAGGGCCGGGATCACAGATACGCAGTATTTT,CASSVASRAGITDTQYF
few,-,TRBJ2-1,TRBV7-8,TGTGCCAGCAGCAGACCCCTGGACAATGAGCAGTTCTTC,CASSRPLDNEQFF
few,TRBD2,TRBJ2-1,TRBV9,TGTGCCAGCAGCTCGACTAGCGGGAGCTCCGCTGAGCAGTTCTTC,CASSSTSGSSAEQFF
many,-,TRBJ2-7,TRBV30,TGTGCCTGGAGTTCCCGTTGGGAACGTCCCTACGAGCAGTACTTC,CAWSSRWERPYEQYF